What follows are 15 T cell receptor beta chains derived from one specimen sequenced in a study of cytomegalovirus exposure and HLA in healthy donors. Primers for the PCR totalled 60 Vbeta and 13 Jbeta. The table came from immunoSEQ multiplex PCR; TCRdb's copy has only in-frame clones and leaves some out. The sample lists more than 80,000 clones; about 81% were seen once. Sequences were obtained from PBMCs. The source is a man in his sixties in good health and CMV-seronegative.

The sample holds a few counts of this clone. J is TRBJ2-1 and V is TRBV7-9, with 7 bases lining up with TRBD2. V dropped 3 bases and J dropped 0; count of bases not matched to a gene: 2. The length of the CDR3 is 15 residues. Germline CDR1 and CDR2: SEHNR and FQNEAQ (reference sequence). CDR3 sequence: CASSFGGSSYNEQFF. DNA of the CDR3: TGTGCCAGCAGCTTCGGCGGGAGCTCCTACAATGAGCAGTTCTTC.

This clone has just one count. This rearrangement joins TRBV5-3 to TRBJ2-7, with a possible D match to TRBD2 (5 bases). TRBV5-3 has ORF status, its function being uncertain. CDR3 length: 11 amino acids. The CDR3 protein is CADEGLYEQYF. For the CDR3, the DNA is TGTGCTGATGAGGGTCTTTACGAGCAGTACTTC.

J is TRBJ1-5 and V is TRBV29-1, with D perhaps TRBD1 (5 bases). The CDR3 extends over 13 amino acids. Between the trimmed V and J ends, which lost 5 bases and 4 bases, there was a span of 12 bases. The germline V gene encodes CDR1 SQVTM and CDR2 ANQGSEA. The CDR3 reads CSVTDSLNQPQHF. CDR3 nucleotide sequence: TGCAGCGTTACTGACAGTCTTAATCAGCCCCAGCATTTT.

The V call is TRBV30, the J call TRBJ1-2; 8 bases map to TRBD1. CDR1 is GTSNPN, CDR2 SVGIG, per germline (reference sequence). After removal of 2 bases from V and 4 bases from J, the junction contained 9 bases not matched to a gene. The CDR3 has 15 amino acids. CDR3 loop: CAWSPLGQGGYGYTF. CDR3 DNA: TGTGCCTGGAGTCCTCTCGGACAGGGTGGCTATGGCTACACCTTC.

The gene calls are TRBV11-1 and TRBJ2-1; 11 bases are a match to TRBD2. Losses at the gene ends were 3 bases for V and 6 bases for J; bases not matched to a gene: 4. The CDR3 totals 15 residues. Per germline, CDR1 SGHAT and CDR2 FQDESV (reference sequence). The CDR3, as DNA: TGTGCCAGCAGCTTCGGCCTAGCGGGGGGCAATGAGCAGTTCTTC. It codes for CASSFGLAGGNEQFF.

The CDR3 sequence: CATEDRGVSYEQYF. The CDR3, as DNA: TGTGCCACCGAAGACAGGGGGGTCTCCTACGAGCAGTACTTC. This chain uses TRBV15 with TRBJ2-7; 9 bases line up with TRBD1. This CDR3 spans 14 amino acids. Looked up from germline, CDR1 is LNHNV and CDR2 is YYDKDF (reference sequence). V dropped 8 bases and J dropped 0; count of bases not matched to a gene: 5.

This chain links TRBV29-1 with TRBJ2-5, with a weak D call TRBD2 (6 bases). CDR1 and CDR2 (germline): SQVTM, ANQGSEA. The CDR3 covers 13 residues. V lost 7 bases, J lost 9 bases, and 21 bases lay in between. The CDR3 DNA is TGCAGCGGGCTCCTAGCGACGAGAGAATCCCAGTACTTC. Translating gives CSGLLATRESQYF.

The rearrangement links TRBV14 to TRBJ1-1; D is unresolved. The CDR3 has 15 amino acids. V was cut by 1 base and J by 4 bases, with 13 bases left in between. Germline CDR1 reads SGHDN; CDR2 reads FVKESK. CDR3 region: CASSQVPRLGTEAFF. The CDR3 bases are TGTGCCAGCAGCCAAGTCCCGAGGTTGGGCACTGAAGCTTTCTTT. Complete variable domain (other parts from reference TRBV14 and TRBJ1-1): EAGVTQFPSHSVIEKGQTVTLRCDPISGHDNLYWYRRVMGKEIKFLLHFVKESKQDESGMPNNRFLAERTGGTYSTLKVQPAELEDSGVYFCASSQVPRLGTEAFFGQGTRLTVV.

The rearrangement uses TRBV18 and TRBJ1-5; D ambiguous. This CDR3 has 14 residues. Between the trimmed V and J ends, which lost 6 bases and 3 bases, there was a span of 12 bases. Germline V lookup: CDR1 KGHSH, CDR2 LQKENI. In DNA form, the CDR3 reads TGTGCCAGCTCGCTAGGCCCCTCCAATCAGCCCCAGCATTTT. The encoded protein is CASSLGPSNQPQHF.

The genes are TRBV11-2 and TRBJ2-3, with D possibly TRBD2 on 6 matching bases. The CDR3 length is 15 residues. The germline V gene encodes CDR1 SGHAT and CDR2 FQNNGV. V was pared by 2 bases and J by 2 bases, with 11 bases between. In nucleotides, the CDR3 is TGTGCCAGCAGCTTATTACCGGGAGTCACAGATACGCAGTATTTT. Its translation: CASSLLPGVTDTQYF.

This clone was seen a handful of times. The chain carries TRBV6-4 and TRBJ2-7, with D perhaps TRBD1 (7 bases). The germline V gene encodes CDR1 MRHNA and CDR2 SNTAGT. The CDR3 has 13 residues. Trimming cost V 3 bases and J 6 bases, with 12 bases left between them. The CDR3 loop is CASSEQGGGEQYF. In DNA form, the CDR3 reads TGTGCCAGCAGTGAGCAGGGGGGAGGCGAGCAGTACTTC.

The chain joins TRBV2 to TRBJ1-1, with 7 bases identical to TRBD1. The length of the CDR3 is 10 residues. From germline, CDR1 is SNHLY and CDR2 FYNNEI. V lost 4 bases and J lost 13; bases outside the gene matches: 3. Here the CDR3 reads CASSGGDSFF. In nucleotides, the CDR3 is TGTGCCAGCAGTGGGGGGGACAGTTTCTTT.

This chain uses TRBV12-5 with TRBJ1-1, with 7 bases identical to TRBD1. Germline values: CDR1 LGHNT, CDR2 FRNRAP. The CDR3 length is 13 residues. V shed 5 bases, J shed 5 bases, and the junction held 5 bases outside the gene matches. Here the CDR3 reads CASGTDRRTEAFF. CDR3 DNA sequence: TGTGCTAGTGGTACGGACAGGCGAACTGAAGCTTTCTTT. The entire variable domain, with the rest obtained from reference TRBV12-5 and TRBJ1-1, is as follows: DARVTQTPRHKVTEMGQEVTMRCQPILGHNTVFWYRQTMMQGLELLAYFRNRAPLDDSGMPKDRFSAEMPDATLATLKIQPSEPRDSAVYFCASGTDRRTEAFFGQGTRLTVV.

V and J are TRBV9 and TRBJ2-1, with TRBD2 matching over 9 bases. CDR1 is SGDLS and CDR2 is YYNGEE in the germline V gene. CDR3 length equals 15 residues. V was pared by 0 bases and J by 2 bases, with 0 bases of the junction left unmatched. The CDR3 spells CASSVASGAYNEQFF. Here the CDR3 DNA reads TGTGCCAGCAGCGTAGCTAGCGGGGCCTACAATGAGCAGTTCTTC.

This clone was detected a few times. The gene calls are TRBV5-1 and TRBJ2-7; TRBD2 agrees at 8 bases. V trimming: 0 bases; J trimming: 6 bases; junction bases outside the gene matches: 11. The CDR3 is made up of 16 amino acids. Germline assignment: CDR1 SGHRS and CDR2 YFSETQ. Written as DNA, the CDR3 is TGCGCCAGCAGCTTGGCCGGGGCGGGGGGCCTCAGCGAGCAGTACTTC. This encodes CASSLAGAGGLSEQYF.